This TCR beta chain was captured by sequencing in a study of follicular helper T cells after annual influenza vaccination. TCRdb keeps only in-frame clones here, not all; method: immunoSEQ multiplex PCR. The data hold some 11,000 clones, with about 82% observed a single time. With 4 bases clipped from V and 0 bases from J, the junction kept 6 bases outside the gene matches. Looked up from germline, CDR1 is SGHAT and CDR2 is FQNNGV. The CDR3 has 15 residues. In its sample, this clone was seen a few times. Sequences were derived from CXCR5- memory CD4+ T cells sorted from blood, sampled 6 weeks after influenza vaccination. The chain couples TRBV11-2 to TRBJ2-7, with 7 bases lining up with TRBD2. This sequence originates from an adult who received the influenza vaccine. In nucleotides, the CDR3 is TGTGCCAGCAGCTCCAGCGGGACTAACTCCTACGAGCAGTACTTC. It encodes CASSSSGTNSYEQYF.